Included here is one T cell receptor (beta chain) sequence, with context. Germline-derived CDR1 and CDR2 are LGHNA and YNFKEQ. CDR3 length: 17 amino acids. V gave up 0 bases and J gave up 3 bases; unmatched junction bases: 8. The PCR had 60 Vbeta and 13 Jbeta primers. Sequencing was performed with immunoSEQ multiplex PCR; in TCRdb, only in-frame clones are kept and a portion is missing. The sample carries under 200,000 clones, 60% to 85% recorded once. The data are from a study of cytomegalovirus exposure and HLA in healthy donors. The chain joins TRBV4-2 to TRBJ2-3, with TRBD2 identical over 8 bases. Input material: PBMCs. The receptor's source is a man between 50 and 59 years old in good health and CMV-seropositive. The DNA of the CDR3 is TGTGCCAGCAGCCAAGAGGCCTTAGCGGGGAGGACAGATACGCAGTATTTT. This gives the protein CASSQEALAGRTDTQYF.